Given below is one TCR beta chain in context. The antigen remains unidentified. V gave up 4 bases and J gave up 1 base, with 10 bases separating them. This CDR3 is built from 15 residues. In germline, CDR1 is KGHSH, CDR2 LQKENI. The data are from a study of a mutant IDH1 vaccine in newly diagnosed glioma. In the study overall: Patients, over weeks 1, 3, 5, 7, 11, 15, 19 and 23, received a total of eight vaccinations. Earlier care involved radiotherapy, temozolomide, or both, and the majority received both. Study-wide results and caveats: Changes in top peripheral clonotypes did not appear linked to pseudoprogression.

Sequenced by immunoSEQ multiplex PCR; TCRdb stores in-frame clones only, minus some. The data show 23,000 or so clones, 60% to 80% seen once. Time point: week 5, during vaccination. The content of each vaccine dose was 300 ug of mutant IDH1 20-mer peptide, and topical imiquimod accompanied it. The rearrangement links TRBV18 to TRBJ2-2; D uncertain. Sample: PBMCs, taken from a glioma patient whose treatment included an IDH1 peptide vaccine. This receptor was identified in a man aged 40-50 years with glioma. CDR3 nucleotides: TGTGCCAGCTCACGCGCGGACCAGAACACCGGGGAGCTGTTTTTT. Its protein product is CASSRADQNTGELFF.